This note documents a single T cell receptor beta chain sequence. Clones were sequenced by immunoSEQ multiplex PCR, and TCRdb holds only the in-frame ones, with some missing. The table records about 200,000 clones, approximately 80% of them present only once. The data are from a study of blood T cell repertoires in COVID-19. Study background: Acute and convalescent COVID-19 samples came from the United States, Italy and Spain. T cells, B-cell-depleted T cells, or PBMCs supplied cDNA or gDNA.

The CDR3 length is 15 residues. V was pared by 1 base and J by 4 bases, with 13 bases between. Germline assignment: CDR1 SGHAT and CDR2 FQNNGV. The TCR comes from a human donor in a cohort sampled during active COVID-19. The sequencing sample was made of peripheral blood. The chain has TRBV11-2 and TRBJ1-2; D is undetermined. CDR3 bases: TGTGCCAGCAGCTTAGGTATCGACGGACTCTATGGCTACACCTTC. Residues: CASSLGIDGLYGYTF.